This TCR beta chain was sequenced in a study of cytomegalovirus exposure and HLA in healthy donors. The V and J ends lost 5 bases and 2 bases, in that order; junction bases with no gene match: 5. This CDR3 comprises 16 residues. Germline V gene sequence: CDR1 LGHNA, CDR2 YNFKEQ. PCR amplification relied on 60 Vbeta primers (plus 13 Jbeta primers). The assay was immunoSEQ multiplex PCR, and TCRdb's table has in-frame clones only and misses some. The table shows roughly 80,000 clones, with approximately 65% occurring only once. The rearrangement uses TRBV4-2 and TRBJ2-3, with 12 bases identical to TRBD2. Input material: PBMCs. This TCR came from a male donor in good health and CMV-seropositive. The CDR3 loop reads CASSYTSGGTTDTQYF. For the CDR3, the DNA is TGTGCCAGCAGCTATACTAGCGGGGGGACCACAGATACGCAGTATTTT.